Below are 26 T cell receptor beta chains sequenced from a single sample in a study of metastatic and nonmetastatic thyroid tumors. Using MiXCR, TCRdb re-called clones from the PCR reads. The data contain about 19,000 clones, around a third of them singletons. Among the patients, none had received any treatment before thyroid surgery. The sequencing input was adjacent normal tissue. These receptors originate from a female donor with papillary thyroid cancer or a benign thyroid nodule (not recorded which). Some clones in this sample may be carry-over from other donors' samples.

This sequence joins TRBV30 and TRBJ2-7; TRBD2 is a possible D gene (6 bases). Germline lookup yields CDR1 GTSNPN and CDR2 SVGIG (reference sequence). CDR3 size: 14 residues. The V and J ends lost 2 bases and 0 bases respectively, with 11 bases between them. The CDR3: CAWSMGGSSYEQYF. The CDR3 DNA sequence: TGTGCCTGGAGTATGGGGGGATCCTCCTACGAGCAGTACTTC. The entire variable domain, with the rest obtained from reference TRBV30 and TRBJ2-7, is as follows: SQTIHQWPATLVQPVGSPLSLECTVEGTSNPNLYWYRQAAGRGLQLLFYSVGIGQISSEVPQNLSASRPQDRQFILSSKKLLLSDSGFYLCAWSMGGSSYEQYFGPGTRLTVT.

The V call is TRBV11-1, the J call TRBJ2-2; D remains ambiguous. V was pared by 1 base and J by 2 bases, with 11 bases between. CDR1 is SGHAT, CDR2 FQDESV, per germline (reference sequence). This CDR3 has 16 residues. The CDR3 bases are TGTGCCAGCAGCTTAGTTGCTTGGGTTAACACCGGGGAGCTGTTTTTT. This translates into CASSLVAWVNTGELFF.

This clone showed up just a few times. This chain connects TRBV6-5 to TRBJ1-3; a possible D gene is TRBD1 (5 bases). Germline V CDR1 and CDR2: MNHEY, SVGAGI. This CDR3 spans 18 amino acids. V was pared by 6 bases and J by 0 bases, with 21 bases between. CDR3 nucleotide sequence: TGTGCCAGCAGACGCGATCGTCGCAGGGAGAGCTCTGGAAACACCATATATTTT. Protein: CASRRDRRRESSGNTIYF.

This clone is labeled as medium-sized. The V and J genes are TRBV2 and TRBJ1-1, with unresolved D. This CDR3 has 13 residues. The germline V gene has CDR1 SNHLY and CDR2 FYNNEI. The V gene lost 0 bases and the J gene lost 2 bases, with 4 bases spanning the gap. The CDR3: CASSEAGNTEAFF. As DNA, the CDR3 is TGTGCCAGCAGTGAAGCGGGCAACACTGAAGCTTTCTTT.

A few counts support this clone. The rearrangement uses TRBV6-2 or TRBV6-3 and TRBJ2-1; no definite D call. Germline-derived CDR1 and CDR2 are MNHEY and SVGEGT. V lost 5 bases to trimming and J lost 7 bases, with 15 bases between them. This CDR3 contains 14 residues. Written as DNA, the CDR3 is TGTGCCAGCAGTATTTCAATGGTAGGAAATGAGCAGTTCTTC. It specifies CASSISMVGNEQFF.

V is TRBV7-8 and J is TRBJ2-7; 12 nucleotides agree with TRBD2. With V trimmed by 5 bases and J by 3 bases, 5 bases remained unmatched. This CDR3 spans 15 amino acids. Germline V lookup: CDR1 SGHVS, CDR2 FQNEAQ. For the CDR3, the DNA is TGTGCCAGCAGCCCCCGGACTAGCGGGATCTACGAGCAGTACTTC. Translating it yields CASSPRTSGIYEQYF.

Many counts were recorded for this clone. The V call is TRBV19, the J call TRBJ2-2; 11 nucleotides match TRBD2. The CDR3 length is 15 residues. The junction had 8 bases not matched to a gene; V was cut back by 8 bases and J by 6 bases. The germline gives CDR1 LNHDA, CDR2 SQIVND (reference sequence). This CDR3 reads CASLPTSGSSGELFF. For the CDR3, the DNA is TGTGCCAGTCTGCCCACTAGCGGGAGTTCCGGGGAGCTGTTTTTT.

The chain uses TRBV30 and TRBJ1-6; D ambiguous. Germline-derived CDR1 and CDR2 are GTSNPN and SVGIG (reference sequence). Deletions cut 2 bases from V and 4 bases from J, with 12 bases between. The CDR3 spans 15 residues. CDR3: CAWSPSQAYNSPLHF. CDR3 coding DNA: TGTGCCTGGAGTCCGAGCCAGGCGTATAATTCACCCCTCCACTTT.

This clone was found many times. This rearrangement joins TRBV12-3 or TRBV12-4 to TRBJ1-5; perhaps TRBD1 as D (5 bases). This CDR3 spans 14 amino acids. Trimming took 2 bases from V and 2 from J, leaving 7 bases between them. DNA for the CDR3: TGTGCCAGCAGTTTATGGGGGGGCAATCAGCCCCAGCATTTT. Its translation is CASSLWGGNQPQHF.

This clone has only a few counts. CDR3 in amino acids: CASSYIRTALNGYTF. Here the CDR3 DNA reads TGTGCCAGCAGCTATATTCGGACAGCACTCAATGGCTACACCTTC. The chain uses TRBV11-2 and TRBJ1-2; D is perhaps TRBD1 (6 bases). Deletions cut 4 bases from V and 6 bases from J, with 18 bases between. The CDR3 sequence is 15 residues long. CDR1 and CDR2 from the germline V gene are SGHAT and FQNNGV.

This clone was recorded a few times. V and J are TRBV6-5 and TRBJ1-3; D perhaps matches TRBD1 (5 bases). Trimming removed 0 bases from V and 0 bases from J, with 9 bases in between. Germline V gene sequence: CDR1 MNHEY, CDR2 SVGAGI. The CDR3 has 16 amino acids. CDR3 sequence: CASSYSGLHSGNTIYF. CDR3 bases: TGTGCCAGCAGTTACTCGGGGCTTCACTCTGGAAACACCATATATTTT.

This clone came up a few times. The gene calls are TRBV6-2 or TRBV6-3 and TRBJ2-3; no reliable D call. The V end was cut by 6 bases, the J end by 0 bases, with 10 bases between. The CDR3 is 14 residues long. Germline-derived CDR1 and CDR2 are MNHEY and SVGEGT. The CDR3 bases are TGTGCCAGCAGCCTCACCACTAGCACAGATACGCAGTATTTT. It specifies CASSLTTSTDTQYF.

By sample fraction, this clone is medium-sized. This sequence joins TRBV7-2 and TRBJ1-2, with 7 bases that match TRBD1. Looked up from germline, CDR1 is SGHTA and CDR2 is FQGNSA. This CDR3 region has 16 residues. J was trimmed by 5 bases and V by 4 bases; bases with no gene match: 13. In DNA form, the CDR3 reads TGTGCCAGCAGCTCACTCAGGGGGACGGGGAATTATGGCTACACCTTC. Protein product: CASSSLRGTGNYGYTF.

This clone was counted many times. The chain carries TRBV20-1 and TRBJ2-7; D might be TRBD2 (6 bases). Germline V gene lookup returns CDR1 DFQATT and CDR2 SNEGSKA (reference sequence). The CDR3 spans 15 residues. The V end lost 1 base, the J end lost 3 bases, and 16 bases lay between the germline ends. The CDR3 DNA reads TGCAGTGCTAGAGTCCCGGACTACGACAACTACGAGCAGTACTTC. Amino acid sequence: CSARVPDYDNYEQYF.

CDR3 protein: CASSVARAGEDTGELFF. As DNA, the CDR3 is TGTGCCAGCAGCGTAGCCCGAGCAGGGGAGGACACCGGGGAGCTGTTTTTT. The J gene is TRBJ2-2, the V gene TRBV9, with D possibly called TRBD1 or TRBD2 (6 bases each). The CDR3 loop spans 17 amino acids. Trimming stripped 0 bases from V and 3 bases from J, with 15 bases between. Germline V gives CDR1 SGDLS, CDR2 YYNGEE.

The chain uses TRBV6-4 and TRBJ2-2; the match to TRBD2 covers 7 bases. Looked up from germline, CDR1 is MRHNA and CDR2 is SNTAGT. The CDR3 length is 15 residues. V was pared by 2 bases and J by 1 base, with 1 base of the junction left unmatched. CDR3 region: CASSDTSENTGELFF. CDR3 DNA sequence: TGTGCCAGCAGTGACACTAGCGAGAACACCGGGGAGCTGTTTTTT.

This clone was counted a few times. Other DNA sequences from this sample encode an identical CDR3 as well. The rearrangement links TRBV2 to TRBJ2-1; D is perhaps TRBD2 (6 bases). The germline V and J ends were trimmed by 6 bases and 2 bases, with 20 bases remaining between them. The CDR3 is 17 amino acids. Germline V gene sequence: CDR1 SNHLY, CDR2 FYNNEI. In DNA form, the CDR3 reads TGTGCCAGCAGAGACGGGGTGGGTGGAGGGACCTACAATGAGCAGTTCTTC. This codes for CASRDGVGGGTYNEQFF. The entire variable domain, with the rest obtained from reference TRBV2 and TRBJ2-1, is as follows: EPEVTQTPSHQVTQMGQEVILRCVPISNHLYFYWYRQILGQKVEFLVSFYNNEISEKSEIFDDQFSVERPDGSNFTLKIRSTKLEDSAMYFCASRDGVGGGTYNEQFFGPGTRLTVL.

The chain couples TRBV9 to TRBJ1-3, with unresolved D. The CDR3 consists of 15 residues. V was pared by 0 bases and J by 0 bases, with 7 bases between. Germline assignment: CDR1 SGDLS and CDR2 YYNGEE. This CDR3 reads CASSVGGVSGNTIYF. The CDR3 bases are TGTGCCAGCAGCGTAGGAGGAGTCTCTGGAAACACCATATATTTT.

This clone was counted a few times. The chain couples TRBV6-2 or TRBV6-3 to TRBJ2-2; D may correspond to TRBD1 or TRBD2 (5 bases each). The V end lost 7 bases, the J end lost 7 bases, and 13 bases lay between the germline ends. There are 13 residues in the CDR3. CDR1 and CDR2 from the germline V gene are MNHEY and SVGEGT. The CDR3 reads CASMPGPNGELFF. Written as DNA, the CDR3 is TGTGCCAGCATGCCGGGGCCTAACGGGGAGCTGTTTTTT.

This clone has more than one count but fewer than ten. This sequence joins TRBV6-1 and TRBJ1-1; TRBD1 aligns across 12 bases. There are 16 residues in the CDR3. The germline CDR1 and CDR2 sequences are MNHNS and SASEGT. V gave up 10 bases and J gave up 4 bases; unmatched junction bases: 13. This CDR3 is CATSIRDRGPVTEAFF. The CDR3 coding sequence is TGTGCCACCTCGATCCGGGACAGGGGGCCGGTCACTGAAGCTTTCTTT.

This clone has just a few counts. At one of its ends the junction is not consistent with the germline gene, which may arise from a read error. V usage is TRBV11-3 and J usage is TRBJ2-3; 10 positions agree with TRBD2. This CDR3 region has 14 residues. The V gene's germline CDR1 is SGHNT and CDR2 YENEEA. This CDR3 is CACSSGLAADTQDF. The CDR3, as DNA: TGTGCCTGCAGCAGCGGACTAGCGGCCGATACGCAGGATTTT.

This clone was counted between two and nine times. The chain links TRBV6-2 or TRBV6-3 to TRBJ2-7; the D is unclear. Germline V gene lookup returns CDR1 MNHEY and CDR2 SVGEGT. With 5 bases removed from V and 2 bases from J, the gap between germline ends came to 28 bases. There are 19 residues in the CDR3. CDR3 region: CASSHSAAGRLKNTYEQYF. CDR3 nucleotides: TGTGCCAGCAGTCACAGTGCGGCAGGCCGCCTCAAAAACACCTACGAGCAGTACTTC.

In its sample, this clone was seen many times. This chain joins TRBV10-3 and TRBJ2-1; no clear D. CDR1 and CDR2 from the germline V gene are ENHRY and SYGVKD. Between the trimmed V and J ends, which lost 0 bases and 15 bases, there was a span of 9 bases. There are 11 residues in the CDR3. The CDR3 spells CAISESRSRFF. The CDR3 coding sequence is TGTGCCATCAGTGAGTCTAGGAGTCGGTTCTTC.

This clone was counted once. The V call is TRBV30, the J call TRBJ2-2; a possible D gene is TRBD1 (5 bases). The ends were cut back, 5 bases at V and 1 base at J, with 8 bases in the middle. Germline-derived CDR1 and CDR2 are GTSNPN and SVGIG (reference sequence). The CDR3 runs to 13 residues. CDR3 sequence reads: CAWDSRNTGELFF. As DNA, the CDR3 is TGTGCCTGGGACAGCCGGAACACCGGGGAGCTGTTTTTT.

By its share, this clone is medium-sized (0.01 to 0.1%). The chain links TRBV11-3 to TRBJ1-2; TRBD1 aligns across 7 bases. J was trimmed by 5 bases and V by 2 bases; bases with no gene match: 2. This CDR3 comprises 13 residues. Looked up from germline, CDR1 is SGHNT and CDR2 is YENEEA. The CDR3 is CASSLRQGYGYTF. The CDR3 nucleotides are TGTGCCAGCAGCTTAAGACAGGGTTATGGCTACACCTTC.

The chain joins TRBV11-3 to TRBJ1-2; D not certain. The CDR3 runs to 14 residues. Per the germline V gene, CDR1 is SGHNT and CDR2 is YENEEA. Trimming cost V 4 bases and J 2 bases, with 11 bases left between them. The chain's CDR3 is CASSSPGGNYGYTF. Here the CDR3 DNA reads TGTGCCAGCAGCTCCCCAGGCGGCAACTATGGCTACACCTTC.